This TCR beta chain originates from a study of CD8 T cells in ankylosing spondylitis. Findings of the study overall: The authors found the disease-linked clones to be CD8+ and relatively rare in peripheral blood.

As concerns this clonotype: Its antigen is not known.

TCRdb itself ran the 5' RACE reads through MiXCR, one entry per CDR3 protein. Of approximately 220,000 distinct CDR3 sequences detected, 20% to 30% appear once; the ten largest clones hold 6.6%. This CDR3 has 15 residues. The germline V gene has CDR1 SEHNR and CDR2 FQNEAQ (reference sequence). The V gene lost 0 bases and the J gene lost 1 base, with 9 bases spanning the gap. Sequences were obtained from blood, either unsorted or a sorted T cell fraction (not recorded which). The clonotype comes from a male donor with ankylosing spondylitis or in good health (not recorded which). The chain carries TRBV7-9 and TRBJ2-5, with D hard to call. Here the CDR3 DNA reads TGTGCCAGCAGCTTAGCACACACAGTCCAAGAGACCCAGTACTTC. Residues: CASSLAHTVQETQYF.